This paragraph covers one T cell receptor beta chain sequence. Its antigen is unknown. This sample was included in a study of response to subunit inactivated influenza vaccine. TCRdb analysed the RT-PCR reads with MiXCR anew, one entry per CDR3 protein. The sample records 500,000 to 550,000 distinct CDR3 sequences, less than 8% being singletons. The study, taken as a whole, reports: Every seasonal influenza vaccination brings in few new T cells, the authors suggested.

Germline lookup yields CDR1 DFQATT and CDR2 SNEGSKA (reference sequence). J gave up 0 bases and V 6 bases, and 11 bases lay outside the gene matches. The CDR3 totals 17 residues. V is TRBV20-1 and J is TRBJ2-1; 10 bases line up with TRBD2. The TCR sequence derives from a man aged 50 to 75 who received an inactivated influenza vaccine. The sample consisted of PBMCs from blood, taken roughly 24 months after vaccination. CDR3 region: CSAVGIAGGTSYNEQFF. CDR3 nucleotide sequence: TGCAGTGCCGTGGGAATAGCGGGAGGCACCTCCTACAATGAGCAGTTCTTC.